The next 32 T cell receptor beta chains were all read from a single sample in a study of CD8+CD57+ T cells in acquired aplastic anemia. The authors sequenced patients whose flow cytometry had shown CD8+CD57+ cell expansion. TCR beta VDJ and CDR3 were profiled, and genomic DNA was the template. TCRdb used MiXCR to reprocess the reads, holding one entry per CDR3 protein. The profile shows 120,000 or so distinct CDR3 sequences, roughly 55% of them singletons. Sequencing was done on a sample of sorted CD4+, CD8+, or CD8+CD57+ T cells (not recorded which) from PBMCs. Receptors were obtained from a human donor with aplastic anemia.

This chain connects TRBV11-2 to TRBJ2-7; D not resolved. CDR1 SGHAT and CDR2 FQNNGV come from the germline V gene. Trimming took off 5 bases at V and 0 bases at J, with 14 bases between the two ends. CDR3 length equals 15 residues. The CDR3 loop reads CASSSESKSSYEQYF. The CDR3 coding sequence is TGTGCCAGCAGCAGCGAATCCAAGAGCTCCTACGAGCAGTACTTC.

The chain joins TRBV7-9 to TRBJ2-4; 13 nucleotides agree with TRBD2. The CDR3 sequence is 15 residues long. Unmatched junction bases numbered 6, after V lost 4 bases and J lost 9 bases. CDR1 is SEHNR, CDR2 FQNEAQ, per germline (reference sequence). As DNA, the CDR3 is TGTGCCAGCAGCTCAGGACTAGCGGGGGCGGGCATTCAGTACTTC. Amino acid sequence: CASSSGLAGAGIQYF.

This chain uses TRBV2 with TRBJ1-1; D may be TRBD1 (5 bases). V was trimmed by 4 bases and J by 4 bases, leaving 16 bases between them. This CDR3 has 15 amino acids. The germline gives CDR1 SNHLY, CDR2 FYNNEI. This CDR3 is CASSAQVFAGTEAFF. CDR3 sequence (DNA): TGTGCCAGCAGTGCACAGGTTTTTGCGGGCACTGAAGCTTTCTTT. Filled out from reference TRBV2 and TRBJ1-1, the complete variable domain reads EPEVTQTPSHQVTQMGQEVILRCVPISNHLYFYWYRQILGQKVEFLVSFYNNEISEKSEIFDDQFSVERPDGSNFTLKIRSTKLEDSAMYFCASSAQVFAGTEAFFGQGTRLTVV.

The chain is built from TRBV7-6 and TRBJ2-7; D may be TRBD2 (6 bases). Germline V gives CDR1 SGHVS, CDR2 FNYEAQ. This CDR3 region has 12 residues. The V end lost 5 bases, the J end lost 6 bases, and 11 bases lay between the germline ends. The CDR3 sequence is CASSTRLGEQYF. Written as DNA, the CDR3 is TGTGCCAGCAGCACTCGACTAGGCGAGCAGTACTTC.

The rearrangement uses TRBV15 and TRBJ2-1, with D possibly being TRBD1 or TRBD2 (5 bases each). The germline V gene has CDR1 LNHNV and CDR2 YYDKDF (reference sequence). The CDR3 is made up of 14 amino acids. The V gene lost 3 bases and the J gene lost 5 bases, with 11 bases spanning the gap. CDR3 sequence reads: CATSSRDVDNEQFF. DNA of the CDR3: TGTGCCACCAGCAGTCGGGACGTGGACAATGAGCAGTTCTTC.

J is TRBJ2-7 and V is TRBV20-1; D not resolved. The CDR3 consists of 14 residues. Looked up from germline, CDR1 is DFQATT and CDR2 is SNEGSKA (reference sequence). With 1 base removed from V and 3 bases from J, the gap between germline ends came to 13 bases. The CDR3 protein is CSARGPSGNYEQYF. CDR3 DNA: TGCAGTGCTAGAGGGCCTTCTGGGAACTACGAGCAGTACTTC.

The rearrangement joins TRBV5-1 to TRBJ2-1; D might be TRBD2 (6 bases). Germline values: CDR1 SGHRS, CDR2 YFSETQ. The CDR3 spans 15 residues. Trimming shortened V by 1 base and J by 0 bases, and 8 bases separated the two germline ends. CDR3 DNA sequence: TGCGCCAGCAGCTTGTCGACTAGCTCCTACAATGAGCAGTTCTTC. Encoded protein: CASSLSTSSYNEQFF.

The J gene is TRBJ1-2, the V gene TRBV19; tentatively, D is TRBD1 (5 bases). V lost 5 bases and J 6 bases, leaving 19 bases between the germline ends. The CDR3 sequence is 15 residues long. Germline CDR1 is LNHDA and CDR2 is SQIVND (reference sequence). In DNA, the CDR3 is TGTGCCAGTAGTGAGGGCCGAGGAGGGGAGGATGGCTACACCTTC. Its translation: CASSEGRGGEDGYTF.

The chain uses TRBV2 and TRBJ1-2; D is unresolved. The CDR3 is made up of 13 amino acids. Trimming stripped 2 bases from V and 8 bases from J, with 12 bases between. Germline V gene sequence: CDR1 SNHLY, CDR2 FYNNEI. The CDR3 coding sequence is TGTGCCAGCAGTGAAATGGGCGTGGCCGGCTACACCTTC. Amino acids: CASSEMGVAGYTF.

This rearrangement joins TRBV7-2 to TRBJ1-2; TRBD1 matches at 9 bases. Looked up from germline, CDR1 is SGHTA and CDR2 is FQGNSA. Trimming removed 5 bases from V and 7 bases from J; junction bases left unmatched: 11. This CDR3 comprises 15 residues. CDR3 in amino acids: CASSQMGQGLSGYTF. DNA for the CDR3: TGTGCCAGCAGCCAGATGGGACAGGGTCTTTCTGGCTACACCTTC. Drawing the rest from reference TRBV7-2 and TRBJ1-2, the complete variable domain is GAGVSQSPSNKVTEKGKDVELRCDPISGHTALYWYRQSLGQGLEFLIYFQGNSAPDKSGLPSDRFSAERTGGSVSTLTIQRTQQEDSAVYLCASSQMGQGLSGYTFGSGTRLTVV.

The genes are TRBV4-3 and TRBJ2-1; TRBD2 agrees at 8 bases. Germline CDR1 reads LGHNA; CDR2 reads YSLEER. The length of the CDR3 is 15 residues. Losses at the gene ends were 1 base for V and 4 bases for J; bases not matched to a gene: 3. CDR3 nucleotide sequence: TGCGCCAGCAGCCAAGGCGGGGGGACGTACAATGAGCAGTTCTTC. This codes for CASSQGGGTYNEQFF.

CDR3 nucleotide sequence: TGTGCCGGGACAGTAGCGGGACAAGAGACCCAGTACTTC. Encoded protein: CAGTVAGQETQYF. This chain uses TRBV7-2 with TRBJ2-5; tentative D call: TRBD2 (8 bases). This CDR3 has 13 residues. Germline CDR1 SGHTA, CDR2 FQGNSA. V shed 11 bases and J shed 2 bases, with 15 bases lying between them.

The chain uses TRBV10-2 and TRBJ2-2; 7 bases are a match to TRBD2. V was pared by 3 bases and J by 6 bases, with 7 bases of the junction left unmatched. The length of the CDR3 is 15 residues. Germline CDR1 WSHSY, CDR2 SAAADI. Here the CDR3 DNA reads TGCGCCAGCAGTGAACAGCGGGGATTGCCCGGGGAGCTGTTTTTT. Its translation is CASSEQRGLPGELFF.

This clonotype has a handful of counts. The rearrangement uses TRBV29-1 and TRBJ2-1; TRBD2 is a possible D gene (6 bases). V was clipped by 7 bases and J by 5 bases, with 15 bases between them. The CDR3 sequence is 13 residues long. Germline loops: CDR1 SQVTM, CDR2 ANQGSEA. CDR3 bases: TGCAGCGAACGGAGGGGTTTCGACAATGAGCAGTTCTTC. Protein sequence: CSERRGFDNEQFF.

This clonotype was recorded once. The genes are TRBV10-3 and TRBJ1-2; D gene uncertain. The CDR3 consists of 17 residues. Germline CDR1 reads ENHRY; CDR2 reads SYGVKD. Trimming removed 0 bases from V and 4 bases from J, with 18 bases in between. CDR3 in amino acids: CAISESGFGLASYGYTF. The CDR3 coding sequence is TGTGCCATCAGTGAGTCTGGTTTCGGTCTGGCTTCCTATGGCTACACCTTC.

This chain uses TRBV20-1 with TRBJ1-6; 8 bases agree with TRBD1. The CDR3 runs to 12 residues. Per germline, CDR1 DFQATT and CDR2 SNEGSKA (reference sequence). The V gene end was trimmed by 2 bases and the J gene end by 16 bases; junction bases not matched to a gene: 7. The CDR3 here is CSARLPGQALHF. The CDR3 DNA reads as TGCAGTGCTAGATTACCGGGACAGGCGCTCCACTTT.

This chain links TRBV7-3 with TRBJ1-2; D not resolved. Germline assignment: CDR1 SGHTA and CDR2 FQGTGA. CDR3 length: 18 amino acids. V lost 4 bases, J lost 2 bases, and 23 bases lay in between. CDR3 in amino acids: CASSSLVVVGRVNYGYTF. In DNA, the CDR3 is TGTGCCAGCAGCTCCCTGGTAGTTGTGGGCAGAGTAAACTATGGCTACACCTTC. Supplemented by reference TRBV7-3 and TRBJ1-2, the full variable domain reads GAGVSQTPSNKVTEKGKYVELRCDPISGHTALYWYRQSLGQGPEFLIYFQGTGAADDSGLPNDRFFAVRPEGSVSTLKIQRTERGDSAVYLCASSSLVVVGRVNYGYTFGSGTRLTVV.

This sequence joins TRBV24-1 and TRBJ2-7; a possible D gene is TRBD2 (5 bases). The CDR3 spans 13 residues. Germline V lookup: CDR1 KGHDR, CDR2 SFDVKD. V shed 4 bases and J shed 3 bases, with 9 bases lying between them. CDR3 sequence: CATSDPGIYEQYF. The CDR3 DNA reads TGTGCCACCAGTGACCCCGGGATCTACGAGCAGTACTTC.

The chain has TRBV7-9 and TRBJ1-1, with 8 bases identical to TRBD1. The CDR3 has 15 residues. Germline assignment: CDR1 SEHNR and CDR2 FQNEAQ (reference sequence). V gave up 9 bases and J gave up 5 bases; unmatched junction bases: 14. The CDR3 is CASSDRDGSRTEAFF. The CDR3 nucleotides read TGTGCCAGTTCGGACAGGGATGGGTCTCGGACTGAAGCTTTCTTT.

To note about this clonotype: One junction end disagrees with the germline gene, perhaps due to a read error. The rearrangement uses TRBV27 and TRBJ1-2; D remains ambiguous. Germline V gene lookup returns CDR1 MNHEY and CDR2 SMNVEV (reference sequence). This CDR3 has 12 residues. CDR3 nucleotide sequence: TGTGCCAGCAGTTCCCCCGAGATTGGCTGCACCTTC. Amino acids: CASSSPEIGCTF.

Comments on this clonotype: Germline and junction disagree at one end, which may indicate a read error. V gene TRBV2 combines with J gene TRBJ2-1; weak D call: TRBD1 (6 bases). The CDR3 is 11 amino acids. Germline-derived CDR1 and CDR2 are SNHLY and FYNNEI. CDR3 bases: TGTGCCAGCAGAAGTCTCCAGGGGATGATCTTC. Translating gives CASRSLQGMIF.

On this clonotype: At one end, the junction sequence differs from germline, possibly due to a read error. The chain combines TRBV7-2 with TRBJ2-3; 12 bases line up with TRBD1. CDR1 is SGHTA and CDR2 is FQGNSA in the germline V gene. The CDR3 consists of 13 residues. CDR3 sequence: CASSAGTGGAGFF. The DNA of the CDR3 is TGTGCCAGCAGTGCCGGGACAGGGGGCGCGGGGTTCTTC.

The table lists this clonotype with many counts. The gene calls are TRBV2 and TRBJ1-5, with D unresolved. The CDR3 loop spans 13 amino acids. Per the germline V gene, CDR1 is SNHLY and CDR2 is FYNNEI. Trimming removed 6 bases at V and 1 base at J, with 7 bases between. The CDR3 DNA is TGTGCCAGCAGCGGACGGAGCAATCAGCCCCAGCATTTT. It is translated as CASSGRSNQPQHF.

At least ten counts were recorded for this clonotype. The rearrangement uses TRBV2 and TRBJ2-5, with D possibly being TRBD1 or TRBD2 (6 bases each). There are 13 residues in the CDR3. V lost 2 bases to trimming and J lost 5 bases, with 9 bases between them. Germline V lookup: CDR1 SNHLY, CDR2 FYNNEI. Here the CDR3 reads CASSEIGGETQYF. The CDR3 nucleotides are TGTGCCAGCAGTGAAATAGGGGGGGAGACCCAGTACTTC.

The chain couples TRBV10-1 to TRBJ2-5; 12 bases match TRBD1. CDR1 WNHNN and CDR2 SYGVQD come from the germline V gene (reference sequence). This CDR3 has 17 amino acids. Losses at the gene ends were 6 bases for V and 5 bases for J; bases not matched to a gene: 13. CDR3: CASRGQGASRGWETQYF. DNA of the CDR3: TGCGCCAGCAGGGGACAGGGGGCCTCCCGGGGGTGGGAGACCCAGTACTTC.

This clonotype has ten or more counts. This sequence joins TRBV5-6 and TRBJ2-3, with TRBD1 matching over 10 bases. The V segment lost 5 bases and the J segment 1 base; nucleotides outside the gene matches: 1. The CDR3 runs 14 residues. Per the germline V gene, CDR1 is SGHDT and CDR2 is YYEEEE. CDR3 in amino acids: CASRGTGGTDTQYF. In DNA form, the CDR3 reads TGTGCCAGCAGAGGGACAGGGGGCACAGATACGCAGTATTTT.

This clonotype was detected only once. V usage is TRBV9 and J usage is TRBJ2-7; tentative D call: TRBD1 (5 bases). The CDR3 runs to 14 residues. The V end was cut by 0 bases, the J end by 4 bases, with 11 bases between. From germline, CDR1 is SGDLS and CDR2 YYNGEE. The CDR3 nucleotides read TGTGCCAGCAGCGTAGGCCAGGGAAGGTACGAGCAGTACTTC. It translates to CASSVGQGRYEQYF.

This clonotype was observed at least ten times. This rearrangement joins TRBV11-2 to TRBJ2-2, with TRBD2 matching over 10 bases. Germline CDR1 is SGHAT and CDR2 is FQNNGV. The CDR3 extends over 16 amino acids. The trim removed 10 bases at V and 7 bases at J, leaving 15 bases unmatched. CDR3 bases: TGTGCCACCGGGGTCCCCCTAGCGGGAGTGCACGGGGAGCTGTTTTTT. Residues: CATGVPLAGVHGELFF.

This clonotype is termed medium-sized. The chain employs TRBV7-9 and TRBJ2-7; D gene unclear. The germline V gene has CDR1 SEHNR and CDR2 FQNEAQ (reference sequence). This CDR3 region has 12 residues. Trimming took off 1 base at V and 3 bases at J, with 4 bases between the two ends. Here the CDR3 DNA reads TGTGCCAGCAGCTTAGGTAGCTACGAGCAGTACTTC. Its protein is CASSLGSYEQYF.

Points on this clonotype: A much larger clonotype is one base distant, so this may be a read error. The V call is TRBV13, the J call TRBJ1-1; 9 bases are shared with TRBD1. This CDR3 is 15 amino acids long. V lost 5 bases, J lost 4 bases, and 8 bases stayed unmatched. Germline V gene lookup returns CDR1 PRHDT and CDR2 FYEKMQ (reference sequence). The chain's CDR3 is CASSPLGQGCTEAFF. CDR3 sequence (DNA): TGTGCCAGCAGCCCTCTAGGACAGGGGTGCACTGAAGCTTTCTTT.

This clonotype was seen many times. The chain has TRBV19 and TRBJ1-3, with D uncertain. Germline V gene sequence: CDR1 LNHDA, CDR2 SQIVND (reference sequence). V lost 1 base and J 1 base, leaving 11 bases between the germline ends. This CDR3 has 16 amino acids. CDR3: CASSIGGERSGNTIYF. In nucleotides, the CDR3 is TGTGCCAGTAGTATAGGTGGGGAGAGATCTGGAAACACCATATATTTT.

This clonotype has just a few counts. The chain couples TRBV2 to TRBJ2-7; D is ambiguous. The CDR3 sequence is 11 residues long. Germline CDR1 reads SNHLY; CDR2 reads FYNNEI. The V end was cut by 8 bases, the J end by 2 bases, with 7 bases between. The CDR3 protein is CASGLAYEQYF. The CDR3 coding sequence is TGTGCCAGCGGTCTTGCCTACGAGCAGTACTTC.